One and the same sample provided the 2 T cell receptor beta chains below, sequenced in a study of shared clonotypes between healthy human individuals. TCRdb keeps only in-frame clones here, not all; method: immunoSEQ multiplex PCR. The sample holds over 800,000 clones; nearly 95% are singletons and the top ten take nearly 25%. The naive CD8 fraction comprised CD45RO-negative cells positively selected for CCR7 and excluded terminally differentiated effector memory CD45RA+ cells. Source material: naive CD8+ T cells sorted from blood. These receptors were taken from a man in his thirties or forties in good health.

The gene calls are TRBV2 and TRBJ2-3, with D tentatively TRBD1 (5 bases). The CDR3 loop spans 17 amino acids. Deletions cut 2 bases from V and 0 bases from J, with 15 bases between. Germline CDR1 is SNHLY and CDR2 is FYNNEI. CDR3 loop: CASSEKIGVSSTDTQYF. The CDR3 DNA reads TGTGCCAGCAGTGAAAAGATAGGGGTGTCTAGCACAGATACGCAGTATTTT.

The chain links TRBV9 to TRBJ1-2, with 8 bases that match TRBD1. The CDR3 has 14 residues. Trimming took 0 bases from V and 12 from J; bases not matched to a gene: 10. The germline CDR1 and CDR2 sequences are SGDLS and YYNGEE. The CDR3 region is CASSVEDREDQNTF. The CDR3 DNA reads TGTGCCAGCAGCGTAGAGGACAGGGAAGATCAGAACACCTTC.